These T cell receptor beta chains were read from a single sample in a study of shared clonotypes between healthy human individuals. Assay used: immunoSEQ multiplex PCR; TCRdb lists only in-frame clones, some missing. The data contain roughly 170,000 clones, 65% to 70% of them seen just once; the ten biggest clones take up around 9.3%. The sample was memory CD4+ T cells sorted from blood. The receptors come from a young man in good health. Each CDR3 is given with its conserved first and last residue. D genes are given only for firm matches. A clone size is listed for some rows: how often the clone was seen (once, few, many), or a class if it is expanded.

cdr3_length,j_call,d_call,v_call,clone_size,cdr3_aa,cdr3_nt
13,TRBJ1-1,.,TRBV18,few,CASSQSGSTEAFF,TGTGCCAGCTCACAGTCGGGGAGCACTGAAGCTTTCTTT
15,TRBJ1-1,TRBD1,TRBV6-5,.,CASSRIRDSDLVAFF,TGTGCCAGCAGTCGCATACGGGACAGTGACCTGGTGGCTTTCTTT
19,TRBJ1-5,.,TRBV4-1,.,CASSQDDPAIPPGNQPQHF,TGCGCCAGCAGCCAAGACGATCCCGCAATACCCCCGGGCAATCAGCCCCAGCATTTT
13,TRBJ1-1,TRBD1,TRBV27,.,CASRIPGQWLAFF,TGTGCCAGCAGGATACCGGGACAGTGGTTGGCTTTCTTT
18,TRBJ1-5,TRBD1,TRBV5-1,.,CASSFGPRGGTDNQPQHF,TGCGCCAGCAGCTTTGGGCCTCGGGGCGGGACAGATAATCAGCCCCAGCATTTT
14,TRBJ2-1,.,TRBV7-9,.,CASSLYRGGYEQFF,TGTGCCAGCAGCTTATACAGGGGAGGCTATGAGCAGTTCTTC
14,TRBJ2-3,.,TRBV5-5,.,CASSSGLITDTQYF,TGTGCCAGCAGCTCGGGACTTATCACAGATACGCAGTATTTT
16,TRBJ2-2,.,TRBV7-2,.,CASSSLRDSGTGELFF,TGTGCCAGCAGCTCCCTCCGGGACAGCGGGACCGGGGAGCTGTTTTTT
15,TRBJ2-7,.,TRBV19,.,CASSMVGTLPYEQYF,TGTGCCAGTAGTATGGTAGGGACCCTCCCCTACGAGCAGTACTTC
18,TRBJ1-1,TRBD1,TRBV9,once,CASTRAGTGGEGNTEAFF,TGTGCCAGCACCCGTGCCGGGACAGGGGGCGAAGGGAACACTGAAGCTTTCTTT
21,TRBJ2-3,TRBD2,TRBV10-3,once,CAIRQQGGNAASGGYTDTQYF,TGTGCCATCAGGCAACAGGGGGGGAATGCTGCTAGCGGGGGATACACAGATACGCAGTATTTT
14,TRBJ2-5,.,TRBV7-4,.,CASSSRESQETQYF,TGTGCCAGCAGCAGTCGGGAGTCCCAAGAGACCCAGTACTTC
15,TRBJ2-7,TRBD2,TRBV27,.,CASRRGTSGPYEQYF,TGTGCCAGCAGACGTGGGACTAGCGGGCCCTACGAGCAGTACTTC
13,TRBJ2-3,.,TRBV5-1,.,CASSLVGTDTQYF,TGCGCCAGCAGCTTGGTAGGAACAGATACGCAGTATTTT
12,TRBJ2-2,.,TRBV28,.,CASSFITGELFF,TGTGCCAGCAGTTTCATCACCGGGGAGCTGTTTTTT
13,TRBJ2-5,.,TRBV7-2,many,CASRRGNQETQYF,TGTGCCAGCAGGAGGGGAAACCAAGAGACCCAGTACTTC
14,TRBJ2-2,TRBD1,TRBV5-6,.,CASSMGQGPGELFF,TGTGCCAGCAGCATGGGACAGGGCCCCGGGGAGCTGTTTTTT
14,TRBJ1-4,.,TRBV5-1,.,CASSLSRPAEKLFF,TGCGCCAGCAGCTTGTCCCGGCCAGCAGAAAAACTGTTTTTT
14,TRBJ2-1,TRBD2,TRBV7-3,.,CASSFDTSGRGWFF,TGTGCCAGCAGCTTCGATACTAGCGGGAGAGGGTGGTTCTTC
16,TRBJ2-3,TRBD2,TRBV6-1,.,CASSGGIRGSLDTQYF,TGTGCCAGCAGTGGGGGAATACGCGGGAGTCTCGATACGCAGTATTTT
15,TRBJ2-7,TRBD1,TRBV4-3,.,CASSQGPDRGFEQYF,TGCGCCAGCAGCCAAGGCCCGGACAGGGGGTTCGAGCAGTACTTC
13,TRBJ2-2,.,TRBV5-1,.,CASSLEVTGELFF,TGCGCCAGCAGCTTGGAAGTCACCGGGGAGCTGTTTTTT
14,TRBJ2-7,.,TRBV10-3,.,CAISELQGTYEQYF,TGTGCCATCAGTGAGTTGCAGGGGACCTACGAGCAGTACTTC
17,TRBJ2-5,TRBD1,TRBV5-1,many,CASSPGGRQGDQETQYF,TGCGCCAGCAGCCCCGGGGGCAGACAGGGGGACCAAGAGACCCAGTACTTC
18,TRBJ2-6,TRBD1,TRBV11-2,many,CASSPGGQGLTGANVLTF,TGTGCCAGCAGCCCAGGGGGACAGGGCCTCACTGGGGCCAACGTCCTGACTTTC
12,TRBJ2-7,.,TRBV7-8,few,CASSHSAEEQYF,TGTGCCAGCAGCCACTCGGCGGAGGAGCAGTACTTC
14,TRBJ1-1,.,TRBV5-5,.,CASSFGVYGSEAFF,TGTGCCAGCAGCTTTGGGGTATACGGCTCTGAAGCTTTCTTT
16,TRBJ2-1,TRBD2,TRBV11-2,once,CASSSPSGRPDNEQFF,TGTGCCAGCAGTTCGCCTAGCGGGAGGCCCGACAATGAGCAGTTCTTC
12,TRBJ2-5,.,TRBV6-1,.,CASSDSWETQYF,TGTGCCAGCAGTGATTCCTGGGAGACCCAGTACTTC
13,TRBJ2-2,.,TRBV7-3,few,CASSLNPAGELFF,TGTGCCAGCAGCTTAAACCCCGCCGGGGAGCTGTTTTTT
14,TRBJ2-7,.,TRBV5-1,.,CASSLVGFSYEQYF,TGCGCCAGCAGCTTGGTTGGGTTCTCCTACGAGCAGTACTTC
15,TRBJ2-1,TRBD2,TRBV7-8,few,CASSLGTSRNNEQFF,TGTGCCAGCAGCTTAGGGACTAGCCGAAACAATGAGCAGTTCTTC
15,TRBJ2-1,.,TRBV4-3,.,CASSQGPSGYNEQFF,TGCGCCAGCAGCCAAGGGCCTAGTGGGTACAATGAGCAGTTCTTC
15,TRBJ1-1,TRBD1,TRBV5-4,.,CASSSRTGAFAEAFF,TGTGCCAGCAGCTCAAGGACAGGTGCCTTTGCTGAAGCTTTCTTT
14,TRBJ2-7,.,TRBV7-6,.,CASSPERAVHEQYF,TGTGCCAGCAGTCCCGAGAGGGCCGTCCACGAGCAGTACTTC
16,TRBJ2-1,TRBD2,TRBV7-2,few,CASSLTGTSGDNEQFF,TGTGCCAGCAGCCTTACCGGGACTAGCGGTGACAATGAGCAGTTCTTC
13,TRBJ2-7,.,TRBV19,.,CASSGTAAYEQYF,TGTGCCAGTAGTGGGACTGCAGCCTACGAGCAGTACTTC
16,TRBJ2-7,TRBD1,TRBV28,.,CASRQGARPVTYEQYF,TGTGCCAGCAGGCAGGGGGCCCGACCTGTTACCTACGAGCAGTACTTC
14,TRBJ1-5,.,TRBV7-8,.,CASSPSNSNQPQHF,TGTGCCAGCAGCCCCAGCAATAGCAATCAGCCCCAGCATTTT
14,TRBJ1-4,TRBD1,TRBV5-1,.,CASSLMDRGDKLFF,TGCGCCAGCAGCTTAATGGACAGGGGAGACAAACTGTTTTTT
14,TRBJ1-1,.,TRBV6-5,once,CASRLSRTNTEAFF,TGTGCCAGCAGACTTTCTCGGACGAACACTGAAGCTTTCTTT
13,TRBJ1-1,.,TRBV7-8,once,CASSLGAGLEAFF,TGTGCCAGCAGCTTAGGAGCAGGCCTGGAAGCTTTCTTT
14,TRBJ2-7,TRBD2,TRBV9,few,CASSPGLAAYEQYF,TGTGCCAGCAGCCCGGGACTAGCGGCCTACGAGCAGTACTTC
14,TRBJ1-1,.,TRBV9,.,CASSDPRANTEAFF,TGTGCCAGCAGCGACCCTAGGGCGAACACTGAAGCTTTCTTT
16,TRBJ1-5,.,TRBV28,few,CASSTGRWGSNQPQHF,TGTGCCAGCAGTACCGGACGGTGGGGTAGCAATCAGCCCCAGCATTTT
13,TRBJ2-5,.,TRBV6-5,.,CASSFTTEETQYF,TGTGCCAGCAGCTTCACGACTGAAGAGACCCAGTACTTC
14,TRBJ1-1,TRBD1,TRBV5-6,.,CASSSRDRTTEAFF,TGTGCCAGCAGCTCTCGGGACAGGACCACTGAAGCTTTCTTT
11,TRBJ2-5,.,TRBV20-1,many,CSAGWRETQYF,TGCAGTGCGGGGTGGCGGGAGACCCAGTACTTC
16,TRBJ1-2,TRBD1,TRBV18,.,CASSPPDGGGRYGYTF,TGTGCCAGCTCACCACCGGATGGAGGGGGCCGGTACGGCTACACCTTC
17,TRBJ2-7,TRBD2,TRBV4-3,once,CASSKTSGRNNPYEQYF,TGCGCCAGCAGTAAGACTAGCGGGAGAAATAACCCCTACGAGCAGTACTTC
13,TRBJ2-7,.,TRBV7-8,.,CASSLTEFYEQYF,TGTGCCAGCAGCTTAACGGAGTTCTACGAGCAGTACTTC
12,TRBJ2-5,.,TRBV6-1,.,CASNEGSETQYF,TGTGCCAGCAATGAGGGGTCAGAGACCCAGTACTTC
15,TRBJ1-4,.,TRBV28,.,CASSFTGSTNEKLFF,TGTGCCAGCAGTTTTACAGGGTCAACTAATGAAAAACTGTTTTTT